The next 30 T cell receptor beta chains were all read from a single sample in a study of OX40 agonist ivuxolimab in advanced cancers. Some clones are missing from TCRdb's copy, which holds only in-frame ones; the method was immunoSEQ multiplex PCR. This table has approximately 45,000 clones, just under 95% appearing once. The sample here was CD4+ or CD8+ T cells sorted from blood, taken in a trial of the OX40 agonist ivuxolimab. These receptors all come from an adult with an advanced solid tumor such as melanoma, head and neck, liver or kidney cancer.

This chain joins TRBV27 and TRBJ2-1; 10 bases map to TRBD1. This CDR3 spans 15 amino acids. The germline V gene encodes CDR1 MNHEY and CDR2 SMNVEV (reference sequence). V lost 6 bases to trimming and J lost 5 bases; unmatched junction nucleotides: 7. CDR3 coding DNA: TGTGCCAGCAGGCCGACCGGGACAGGGGACAATGAGCAGTTCTTC. Translating gives CASRPTGTGDNEQFF.

The rearrangement uses TRBV4-2 and TRBJ2-3; D is uncertain. Germline V gene lookup returns CDR1 LGHNA and CDR2 YNFKEQ. V lost 0 bases and J lost 7, with 5 bases in between. This CDR3 is built from 12 residues. Written as DNA, the CDR3 is TGTGCCAGCAGCCAAGACTACCATACGCAGTATTTT. Protein: CASSQDYHTQYF.

The rearrangement joins TRBV28 to TRBJ1-1; weak D call: TRBD1 (5 bases). Per germline, CDR1 MDHEN and CDR2 SYDVKM. The CDR3 spans 13 residues. Deletions cut 7 bases from V and 1 base from J, with 10 bases between. The CDR3 sequence: CASIDQGNTEAFF. CDR3 in DNA: TGTGCCAGCATTGATCAGGGGAACACTGAAGCTTTCTTT.

The chain is built from TRBV4-3 and TRBJ2-7, with 9 bases matching TRBD1. The CDR3 has 18 residues. Trimming removed 0 bases from V and 2 bases from J; junction bases left unmatched: 11. CDR1 and CDR2 (germline): LGHNA, YSLEER. CDR3 region: CASSQDGSGTGHPYEQYF. CDR3 DNA sequence: TGCGCCAGCAGCCAAGATGGGTCCGGGACAGGGCATCCCTACGAGCAGTACTTC.

The chain is built from TRBV7-2 and TRBJ1-2, with no clear D. CDR1 and CDR2 (germline): SGHTA, FQGNSA. The CDR3 consists of 15 residues. V was shortened by 1 base and J by 2 bases, with 11 bases between the two germline ends. The CDR3 reads CASSLVRTSNYGYTF. DNA of the CDR3: TGTGCCAGCAGCTTAGTCAGGACTTCAAACTATGGCTACACCTTC.

The chain couples TRBV7-3 to TRBJ2-7; 7 positions match TRBD1. J gave up 0 bases and V 1 base, and 3 bases lay outside the gene matches. The CDR3 spans 15 residues. The V gene's germline CDR1 is SGHTA and CDR2 FQGTGA. The CDR3: CASSLKTGLSYEQYF. The CDR3 coding sequence is TGTGCCAGCAGCTTAAAGACAGGGCTCTCCTACGAGCAGTACTTC.

This clone is a singleton in its sample. The chain recombines TRBV7-6 with TRBJ2-1; 7 bases match TRBD2. The CDR3 is made up of 16 amino acids. CDR1 is SGHVS and CDR2 is FNYEAQ in the germline V gene. The trim removed 0 bases at V and 2 bases at J, leaving 4 bases unmatched. The CDR3 DNA follows: TGTGCCAGCAGCTTAGCGTCCCTAGCGGCCTACAATGAGCAGTTCTTC. This sequence encodes CASSLASLAAYNEQFF.

The chain has TRBV6-5 and TRBJ2-6; D is ambiguous. The CDR3 length is 13 residues. CDR1 MNHEY and CDR2 SVGAGI come from the germline V gene. V lost 2 bases, J lost 11 bases, and 10 bases lay in between. The CDR3 protein is CASSYDRADVLTF. The CDR3 DNA follows: TGTGCCAGCAGTTACGATCGGGCAGACGTCCTGACTTTC.

The chain employs TRBV7-2 and TRBJ2-1; TRBD2 matches at 14 bases. Looked up from germline, CDR1 is SGHTA and CDR2 is FQGNSA. There are 18 residues in the CDR3. J gave up 6 bases and V 5 bases, and 12 bases lay outside the gene matches. The CDR3 here is CASSPRGTSGRLGNEQFF. The CDR3 DNA reads as TGTGCCAGCAGCCCCAGGGGGACTAGCGGGAGACTGGGCAATGAGCAGTTCTTC.

J is TRBJ2-1 and V is TRBV29-1; 8 bases match TRBD2. V lost 4 bases and J lost 8; bases outside the gene matches: 7. Per the germline V gene, CDR1 is SQVTM and CDR2 is ANQGSEA. The CDR3 covers 13 residues. The CDR3 sequence is CSVVSGSHHEQFF. The DNA for the CDR3 is TGCAGCGTTGTGAGCGGGAGTCATCATGAGCAGTTCTTC.

The chain couples TRBV5-8 to TRBJ1-3; 7 bases match TRBD1. The CDR3 is 16 residues long. The V segment lost 0 bases and the J segment 3 bases; nucleotides outside the gene matches: 6. Germline V gene lookup returns CDR1 SGHTS and CDR2 YDEGEE. For the CDR3, the DNA is TGTGCCAGCAGCTTGGGCGACAGGGTCGGTGGAAACACCATATATTTT. Its translation is CASSLGDRVGGNTIYF.

This chain joins TRBV14 and TRBJ2-6; TRBD2 matches at 7 bases. This CDR3 is built from 18 residues. Looked up from germline, CDR1 is SGHDN and CDR2 is FVKESK. V shed 0 bases and J 1 base; nucleotides not matched to a gene: 6. The CDR3 loop is CASSQDKGGVSGANVLTF. For the CDR3, the DNA is TGTGCCAGCAGCCAAGATAAGGGAGGGGTATCTGGGGCCAACGTCCTGACTTTC.

This clone was counted a single time. The CDR3 loop is CASSLSIGWTEAFF. DNA of the CDR3: TGTGCCAGCAGCTTATCTATAGGGTGGACTGAAGCTTTCTTT. The V call is TRBV7-9, the J call TRBJ1-1; D gene ambiguous. This CDR3 has 14 amino acids. The ends were cut back, 2 bases at V and 5 bases at J, with 12 bases in the middle. Germline CDR1 reads SEHNR; CDR2 reads FQNEAQ (reference sequence).

The chain links TRBV6-1 to TRBJ1-2; no clear D. The CDR3 runs to 14 residues. Germline V gene lookup returns CDR1 MNHNS and CDR2 SASEGT. The V end lost 7 bases, the J end lost 0 bases, and 12 bases lay between the germline ends. CDR3 DNA sequence: TGTGCCAGCAAGAACTGGCCCGCTAACTATGGCTACACCTTC. Translated, it gives CASKNWPANYGYTF.

The chain combines TRBV9 with TRBJ1-1; D is ambiguous. The V end was cut by 0 bases, the J end by 3 bases, with 9 bases between. The germline V gene encodes CDR1 SGDLS and CDR2 YYNGEE. The CDR3 contains 14 residues. The DNA of the CDR3 is TGTGCCAGCAGCGTAGGGGGAATTGACACTGAAGCTTTCTTT. Encoded protein: CASSVGGIDTEAFF. The variable domain in full, completed from reference TRBV9 and TRBJ1-1, reads DSGVTQTPKHLITATGQRVTLRCSPRSGDLSVYWYQQSLDQGLQFLIQYYNGEERAKGNILERFSAQQFPDLHSELNLSSLELGDSALYFCASSVGGIDTEAFFGQGTRLTVV.

The chain uses TRBV28 and TRBJ2-7, with D unclear. Germline V CDR1 and CDR2: MDHEN, SYDVKM. Deletions cut 5 bases from V and 0 bases from J, with 14 bases between. The CDR3 spans 15 residues. CDR3 sequence (DNA): TGTGCCAGCAGTCCATCTCAGTGGGTCTCCTACGAGCAGTACTTC. Its translation: CASSPSQWVSYEQYF.

This chain links TRBV5-6 with TRBJ2-5; D perhaps matches TRBD2 (6 bases). Germline values: CDR1 SGHDT, CDR2 YYEEEE. This CDR3 contains 13 residues. Trimming removed 4 bases at V and 3 bases at J, with 10 bases between. This CDR3 reads CASSHIAEETQYF. The DNA of the CDR3 is TGTGCCAGCAGCCACATAGCGGAAGAGACCCAGTACTTC.

The chain carries TRBV6-1 and TRBJ1-4, with D unclear. Germline-derived CDR1 and CDR2 are MNHNS and SASEGT. The CDR3 is 15 amino acids. V dropped 0 bases and J dropped 7 bases, with 12 bases sitting between them. The CDR3 DNA reads as TGTGCCAGCAGTGAAGCGAGGGTCCTAGTTGAAAAACTGTTTTTT. Protein product: CASSEARVLVEKLFF.

V usage is TRBV25-1 and J usage is TRBJ2-1; D assignment may be TRBD1 or TRBD2 (6 bases each). This CDR3 spans 16 amino acids. The V and J ends lost 8 bases and 6 bases respectively, with 23 bases between them. CDR1 is MGHDK and CDR2 is SYGVNS in the germline V gene. The CDR3 reads CASPDSPGTVGNEQFF. CDR3 nucleotides: TGTGCCAGCCCGGACAGCCCAGGGACTGTGGGCAATGAGCAGTTCTTC.

This clone was seen just once. The gene calls are TRBV28 and TRBJ1-4; 7 bases line up with TRBD1. V trimming: 1 base; J trimming: 1 base; junction bases outside the gene matches: 6. CDR1 is MDHEN and CDR2 is SYDVKM in the germline V gene. CDR3 length: 17 residues. CDR3 DNA: TGTGCCAGCAGTTTATTGGCAGGGGGGTTAACTAATGAAAAACTGTTTTTT. Its translation is CASSLLAGGLTNEKLFF.

The chain is built from TRBV15 and TRBJ2-1, with 11 bases identical to TRBD2. CDR3 length equals 19 residues. Looked up from germline, CDR1 is LNHNV and CDR2 is YYDKDF (reference sequence). V was clipped by 8 bases and J by 0 bases; unmatched bases: 15. Written as DNA, the CDR3 is TGTGCCACCGTACGTGAGCTAGCGGGAGGAGTAAGCTCCTACAATGAGCAGTTCTTC. It yields the protein CATVRELAGGVSSYNEQFF.

The chain has TRBV7-2 and TRBJ2-7; tentatively, D is TRBD1 (6 bases). V lost 2 bases and J 3 bases, leaving 11 bases between the germline ends. The germline CDR1 and CDR2 sequences are SGHTA and FQGNSA. This CDR3 spans 14 amino acids. The DNA for the CDR3 is TGTGCCAGCAGCTTATTAGGCAGGGGCTACGAGCAGTACTTC. It is translated as CASSLLGRGYEQYF.

The CDR3, as DNA: TGTGCCAGCAGCGCGGACTCTACCTACGAGCAGTACTTC. This codes for CASSADSTYEQYF. The chain has TRBV9 and TRBJ2-7; D might be TRBD2 (5 bases). Trimming left V 3 bases short and J 2 bases short, with 9 bases between. Looked up from germline, CDR1 is SGDLS and CDR2 is YYNGEE. This CDR3 region has 13 residues.

As for this clone: Mismatch with germline at one junction end may stem from a read error. This sequence joins TRBV7-7 and TRBJ1-3; D remains ambiguous. The CDR3 sequence is 14 residues long. Germline V lookup: CDR1 SSHAT, CDR2 FNYEAQ (reference sequence). Written as DNA, the CDR3 is TGTGCTAGCAGCCCCGAGGGCTCTGGAAACACCATATATTTT. It specifies CASSPEGSGNTIYF.

This chain links TRBV9 with TRBJ2-7; 7 bases fit TRBD2. From germline, CDR1 is SGDLS and CDR2 YYNGEE. The CDR3 consists of 15 residues. Trimming took 0 bases from V and 2 from J; bases not matched to a gene: 5. Written as DNA, the CDR3 is TGTGCCAGCAGCGTAGGATCCAGCGGGGCCTACGAGCAGTACTTC. Translated, it gives CASSVGSSGAYEQYF.

V usage is TRBV9 and J usage is TRBJ2-3; perhaps D is TRBD1 or TRBD2 (5 bases each). V lost 3 bases, J lost 3 bases, and 17 bases lay in between. Looked up from germline, CDR1 is SGDLS and CDR2 is YYNGEE. This CDR3 has 16 residues. The DNA for the CDR3 is TGTGCCAGCAGCGCATACGGGACCTCAATGACAGATACGCAGTATTTT. Translating it yields CASSAYGTSMTDTQYF.

The rearrangement joins TRBV7-6 to TRBJ2-1; unclear D gene. Per the germline V gene, CDR1 is SGHVS and CDR2 is FNYEAQ. The germline V and J ends were trimmed by 2 bases and 0 bases, with 14 bases remaining between them. This CDR3 is 17 amino acids long. This chain's CDR3 is CASSLSQLRSSYNEQFF. The CDR3 coding sequence is TGTGCCAGCAGCTTATCCCAACTCCGAAGCTCCTACAATGAGCAGTTCTTC.

The chain couples TRBV5-6 to TRBJ2-3, with unresolved D. Trimming took off 4 bases at V and 2 bases at J, with 14 bases between the two ends. The CDR3 is 15 residues long. Looked up from germline, CDR1 is SGHDT and CDR2 is YYEEEE. The CDR3 region is CASSVLRRPTDTQYF. The CDR3 DNA reads as TGTGCCAGCAGCGTACTACGGCGGCCCACAGATACGCAGTATTTT.

This clone has a single count. V is TRBV9 and J is TRBJ2-7, with a possible D match to TRBD1 (5 bases). The V end was cut by 0 bases, the J end by 3 bases, with 10 bases between. Germline V gene data show CDR1 as SGDLS and CDR2 as YYNGEE. CDR3 length: 14 residues. CDR3 DNA: TGTGCCAGCAGCGTAGGGGCAGGGATCTACGAGCAGTACTTC. Protein: CASSVGAGIYEQYF.

The chain links TRBV2 to TRBJ1-6; D is ambiguous. The V end lost 0 bases, the J end lost 15 bases, and 9 bases lay between the germline ends. The germline gives CDR1 SNHLY, CDR2 FYNNEI. The CDR3 totals 12 residues. The CDR3 here is CASSEAPGHLHF. For the CDR3, the DNA is TGTGCCAGCAGTGAAGCGCCTGGGCACCTCCACTTT.